This TCR beta chain comes out of a study of T-cell reconstitution after alpha-beta-depleted transplantation in children. Study conclusions and caveats: A year post-transplant, T-cell counts and diversity derived mostly from newly produced T cells. In patients about two months after transplant, alpha-beta T cells reportedly arose from several hundred expanded graft clones. TCRbeta diversity was high at day 60 in some patients (a result of surviving recipient T cells and thymic progenitors).

Looked up from germline, CDR1 is SGHDT and CDR2 is YYEEEE. The CDR3 runs to 14 residues. V was shortened by 0 bases and J by 4 bases, with 10 bases between the two germline ends. As regards this clonotype: Its antigen is unidentified.

Unique molecular identifiers tagged the TCRbeta library. MiXCR was run by TCRdb on the PCR reads, yielding one entry per CDR3 protein. The sample records under 850,000 distinct CDR3 sequences, around 13% being singletons. The TCR originated in a girl aged 2 to 9 with congenital amegakaryocytic thrombocytopenia, due to receive a stem cell transplant. The sample in question was PBMCs, obtained before TCRalphabeta/CD19-depleted stem cell transplant. The chain joins TRBV5-6 to TRBJ1-1; no firm D call. This CDR3 is CASSLEGWTTEAFF. The DNA of the CDR3 is TGTGCCAGCAGCTTGGAGGGATGGACCACTGAAGCTTTCTTT.